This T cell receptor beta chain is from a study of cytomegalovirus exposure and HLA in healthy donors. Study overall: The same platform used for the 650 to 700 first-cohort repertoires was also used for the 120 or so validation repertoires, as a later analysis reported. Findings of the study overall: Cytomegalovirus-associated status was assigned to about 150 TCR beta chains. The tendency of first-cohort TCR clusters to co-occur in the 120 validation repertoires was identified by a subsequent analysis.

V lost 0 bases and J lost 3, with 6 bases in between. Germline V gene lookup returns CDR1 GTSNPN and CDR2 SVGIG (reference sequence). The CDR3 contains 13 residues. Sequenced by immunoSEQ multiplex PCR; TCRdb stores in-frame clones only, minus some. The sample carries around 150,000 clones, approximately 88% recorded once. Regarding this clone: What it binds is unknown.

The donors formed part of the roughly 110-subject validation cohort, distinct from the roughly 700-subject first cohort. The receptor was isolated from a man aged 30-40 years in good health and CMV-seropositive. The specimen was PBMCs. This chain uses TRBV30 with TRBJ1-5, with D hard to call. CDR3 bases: TGTGCCTGGAGTGTACAAGACAATCAGCCCCAGCATTTT. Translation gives CAWSVQDNQPQHF.